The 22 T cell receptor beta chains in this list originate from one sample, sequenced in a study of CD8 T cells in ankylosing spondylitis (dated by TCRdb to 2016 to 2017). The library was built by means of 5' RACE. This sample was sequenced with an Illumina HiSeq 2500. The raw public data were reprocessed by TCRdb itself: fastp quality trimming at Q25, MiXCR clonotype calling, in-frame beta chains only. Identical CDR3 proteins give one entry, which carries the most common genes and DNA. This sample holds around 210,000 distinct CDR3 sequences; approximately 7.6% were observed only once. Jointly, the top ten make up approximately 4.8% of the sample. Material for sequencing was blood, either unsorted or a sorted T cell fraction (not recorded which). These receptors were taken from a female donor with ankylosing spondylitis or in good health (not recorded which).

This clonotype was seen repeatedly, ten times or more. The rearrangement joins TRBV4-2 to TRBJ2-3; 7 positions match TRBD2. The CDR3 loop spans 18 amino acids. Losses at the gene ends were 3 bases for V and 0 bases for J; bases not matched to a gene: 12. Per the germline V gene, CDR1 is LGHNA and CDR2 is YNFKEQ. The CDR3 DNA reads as TGTGCCAGCAGCCAGGGGGGGATAGCGGGCCTTAGCACAGATACGCAGTATTTT. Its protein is CASSQGGIAGLSTDTQYF.

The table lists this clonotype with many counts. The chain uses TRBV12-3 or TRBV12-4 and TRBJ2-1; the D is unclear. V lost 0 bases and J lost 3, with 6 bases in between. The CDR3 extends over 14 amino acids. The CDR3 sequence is CASSLARSYNEQFF. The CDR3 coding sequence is TGTGCCAGCAGTTTAGCGCGCAGCTACAATGAGCAGTTCTTC.

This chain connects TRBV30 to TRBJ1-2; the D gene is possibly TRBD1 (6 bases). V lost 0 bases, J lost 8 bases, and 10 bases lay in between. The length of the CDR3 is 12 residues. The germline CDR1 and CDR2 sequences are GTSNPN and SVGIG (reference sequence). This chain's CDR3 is CAWSVPGGGYTF. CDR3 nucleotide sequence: TGTGCCTGGAGTGTACCGGGGGGCGGCTACACCTTC.

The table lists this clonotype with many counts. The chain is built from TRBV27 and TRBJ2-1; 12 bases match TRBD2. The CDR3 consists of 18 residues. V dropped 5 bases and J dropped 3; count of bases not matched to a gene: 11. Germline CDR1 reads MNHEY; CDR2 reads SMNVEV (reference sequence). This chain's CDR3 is CASSPLPGTSGFYNEQFF. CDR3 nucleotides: TGTGCCAGCAGTCCCCTCCCGGGGACTAGCGGGTTCTACAATGAGCAGTTCTTC.

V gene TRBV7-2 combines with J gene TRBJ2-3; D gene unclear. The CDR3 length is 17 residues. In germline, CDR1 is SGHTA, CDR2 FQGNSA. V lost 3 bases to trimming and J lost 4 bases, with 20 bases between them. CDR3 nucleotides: TGTGCCAGCAGCTTTTTCCCTCTCGGAGAAGGTGCAGATACGCAGTATTTT. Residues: CASSFFPLGEGADTQYF.

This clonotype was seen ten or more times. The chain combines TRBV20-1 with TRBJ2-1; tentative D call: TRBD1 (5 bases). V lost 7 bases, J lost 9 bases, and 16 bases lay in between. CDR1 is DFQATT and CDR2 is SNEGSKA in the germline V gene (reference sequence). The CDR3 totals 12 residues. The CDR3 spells CSVWGPGVEQFF. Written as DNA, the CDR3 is TGCAGTGTGTGGGGCCCTGGGGTTGAGCAGTTCTTC.

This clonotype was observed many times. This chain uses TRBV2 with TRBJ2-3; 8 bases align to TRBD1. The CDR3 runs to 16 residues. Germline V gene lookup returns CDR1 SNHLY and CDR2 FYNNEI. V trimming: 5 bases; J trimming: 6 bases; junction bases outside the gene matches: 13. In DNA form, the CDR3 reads TGTGCCAGCAGTCTACCCGGGACAGGAGGGCCGGATACGCAGTATTTT. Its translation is CASSLPGTGGPDTQYF.

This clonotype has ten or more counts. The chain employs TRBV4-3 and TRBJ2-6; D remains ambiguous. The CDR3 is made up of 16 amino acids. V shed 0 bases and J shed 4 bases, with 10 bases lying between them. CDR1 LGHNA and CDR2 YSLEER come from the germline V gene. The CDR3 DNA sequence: TGCGCCAGCAGCCAAGAAATTGCGTTGGGGGCCAACGTCCTGACTTTC. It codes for CASSQEIALGANVLTF.

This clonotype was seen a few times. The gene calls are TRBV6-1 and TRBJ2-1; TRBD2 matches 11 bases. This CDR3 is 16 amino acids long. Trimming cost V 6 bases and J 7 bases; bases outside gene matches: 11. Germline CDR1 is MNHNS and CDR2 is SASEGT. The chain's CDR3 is CASRGSTSGRLNEQFF. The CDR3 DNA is TGTGCCAGCAGAGGATCTACTAGCGGGAGATTGAATGAGCAGTTCTTC.

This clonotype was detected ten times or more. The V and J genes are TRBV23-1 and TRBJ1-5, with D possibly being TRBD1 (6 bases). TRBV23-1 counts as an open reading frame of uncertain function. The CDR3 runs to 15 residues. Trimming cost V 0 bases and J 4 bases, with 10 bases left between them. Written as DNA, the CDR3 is TGCGCCAGCAGTCAATCAGCAGGGGAGAATCAGCCCCAGCATTTT. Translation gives CASSQSAGENQPQHF.

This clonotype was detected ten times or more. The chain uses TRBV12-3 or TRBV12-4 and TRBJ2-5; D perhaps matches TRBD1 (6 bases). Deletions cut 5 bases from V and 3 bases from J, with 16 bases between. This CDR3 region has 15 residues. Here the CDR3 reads CASSPGTTTEETQYF. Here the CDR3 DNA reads TGTGCCAGCAGTCCCGGGACAACTACTGAAGAGACCCAGTACTTC.

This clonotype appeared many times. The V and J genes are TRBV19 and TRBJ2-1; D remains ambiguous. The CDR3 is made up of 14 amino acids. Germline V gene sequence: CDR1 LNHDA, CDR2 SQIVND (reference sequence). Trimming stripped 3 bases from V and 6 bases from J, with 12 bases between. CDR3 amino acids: CASSIQPTTNEQFF. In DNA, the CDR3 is TGTGCCAGTAGTATCCAACCAACCACCAATGAGCAGTTCTTC.

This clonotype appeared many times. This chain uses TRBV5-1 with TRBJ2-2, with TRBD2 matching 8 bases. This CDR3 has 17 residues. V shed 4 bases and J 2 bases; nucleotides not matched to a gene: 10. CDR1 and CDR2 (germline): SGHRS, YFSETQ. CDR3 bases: TGCGCCAGCAGCCTCCACCAGCGGGAGCCAAACACCGGGGAGCTGTTTTTT. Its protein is CASSLHQREPNTGELFF.

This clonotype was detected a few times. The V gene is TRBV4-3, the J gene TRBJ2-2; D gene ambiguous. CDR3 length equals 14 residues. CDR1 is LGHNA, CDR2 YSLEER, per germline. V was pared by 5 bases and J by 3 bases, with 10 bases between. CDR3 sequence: CASSIGIHTGELFF. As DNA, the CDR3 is TGCGCCAGCAGCATAGGGATTCACACCGGGGAGCTGTTTTTT.

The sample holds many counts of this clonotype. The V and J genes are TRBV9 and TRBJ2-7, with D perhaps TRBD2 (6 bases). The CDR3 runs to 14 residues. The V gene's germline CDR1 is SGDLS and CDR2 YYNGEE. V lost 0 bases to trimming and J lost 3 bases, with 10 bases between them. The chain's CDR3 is CASSVVDGSYEQYF. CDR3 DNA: TGTGCCAGCAGCGTAGTTGACGGGAGCTACGAGCAGTACTTC. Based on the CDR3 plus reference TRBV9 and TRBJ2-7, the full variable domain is DSGVTQTPKHLITATGQRVTLRCSPRSGDLSVYWYQQSLDQGLQFLIQYYNGEERAKGNILERFSAQQFPDLHSELNLSSLELGDSALYFCASSVVDGSYEQYFGPGTRLTVT.

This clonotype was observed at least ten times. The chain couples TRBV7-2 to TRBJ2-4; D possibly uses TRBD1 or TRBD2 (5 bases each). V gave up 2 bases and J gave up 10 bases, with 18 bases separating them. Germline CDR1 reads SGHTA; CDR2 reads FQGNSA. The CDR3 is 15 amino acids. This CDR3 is CASSLRVGDRPIQYF. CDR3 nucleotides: TGTGCCAGCAGCTTAAGGGTGGGGGACCGTCCGATTCAGTACTTC.

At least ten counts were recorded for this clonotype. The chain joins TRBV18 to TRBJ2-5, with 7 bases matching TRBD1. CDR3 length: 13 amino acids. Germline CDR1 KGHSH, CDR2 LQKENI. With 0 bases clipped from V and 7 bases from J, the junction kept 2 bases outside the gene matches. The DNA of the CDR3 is TGTGCCAGCTCACCACCGACAGGGTGGACCCAGTACTTC. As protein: CASSPPTGWTQYF.

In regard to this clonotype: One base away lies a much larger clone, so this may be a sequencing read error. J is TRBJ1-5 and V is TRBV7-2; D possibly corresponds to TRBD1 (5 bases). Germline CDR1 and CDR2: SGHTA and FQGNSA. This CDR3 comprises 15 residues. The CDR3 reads CDSSLYGGSNQPQHF. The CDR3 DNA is TGTGACAGCAGCTTATACGGGGGGAGCAATCAGCCCCAGCATTTT. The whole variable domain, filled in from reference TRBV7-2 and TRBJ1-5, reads GAGVSQSPSNKVTEKGKDVELRCDPISGHTALYWYRQSLGQGLEFLIYFQGNSAPDKSGLPSDRFSAERTGGSVSTLTIQRTQQEDSAVYLCDSSLYGGSNQPQHFGDGTRLSIL.

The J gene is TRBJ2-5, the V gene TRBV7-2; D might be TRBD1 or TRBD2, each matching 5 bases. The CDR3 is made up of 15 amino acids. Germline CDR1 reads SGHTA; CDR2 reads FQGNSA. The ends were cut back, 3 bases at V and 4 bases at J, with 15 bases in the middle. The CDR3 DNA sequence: TGTGCCAGCAGCTTCACCGGGACGCTGGCAGAGACCCAGTACTTC. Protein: CASSFTGTLAETQYF.

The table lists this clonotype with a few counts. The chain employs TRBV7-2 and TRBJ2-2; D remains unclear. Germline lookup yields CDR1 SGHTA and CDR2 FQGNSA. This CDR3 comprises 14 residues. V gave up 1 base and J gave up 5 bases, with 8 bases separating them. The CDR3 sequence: CASSLGWRTGELFF. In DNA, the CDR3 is TGTGCCAGCAGCTTAGGTTGGCGGACCGGGGAGCTGTTTTTT.

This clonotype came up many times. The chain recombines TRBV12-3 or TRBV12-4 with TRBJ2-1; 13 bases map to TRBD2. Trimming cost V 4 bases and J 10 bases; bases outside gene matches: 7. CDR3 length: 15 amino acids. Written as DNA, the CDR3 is TGTGCCAGCAGTTCAGGACTAGCGGGAGAGCGGGAGCAGTTCTTC. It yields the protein CASSSGLAGEREQFF.

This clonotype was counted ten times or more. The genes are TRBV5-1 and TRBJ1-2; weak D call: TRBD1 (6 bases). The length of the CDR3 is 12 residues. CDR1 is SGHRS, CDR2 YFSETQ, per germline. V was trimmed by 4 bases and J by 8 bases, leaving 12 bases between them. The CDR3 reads CASSEDSWGYTF. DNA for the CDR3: TGCGCCAGCAGCGAGGACAGCTGGGGCTACACCTTC.